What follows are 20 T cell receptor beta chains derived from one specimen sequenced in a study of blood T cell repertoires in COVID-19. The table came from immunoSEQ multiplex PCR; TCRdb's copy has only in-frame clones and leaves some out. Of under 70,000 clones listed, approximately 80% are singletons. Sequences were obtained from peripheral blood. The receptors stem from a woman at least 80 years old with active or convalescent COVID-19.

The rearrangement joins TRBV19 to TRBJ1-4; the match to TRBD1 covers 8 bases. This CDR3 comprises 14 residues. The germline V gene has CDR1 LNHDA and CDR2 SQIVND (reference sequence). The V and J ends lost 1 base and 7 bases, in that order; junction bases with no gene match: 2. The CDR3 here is CASSIGQGREKLFF. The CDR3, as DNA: TGTGCCAGTAGTATAGGACAGGGGCGTGAAAAACTGTTTTTT.

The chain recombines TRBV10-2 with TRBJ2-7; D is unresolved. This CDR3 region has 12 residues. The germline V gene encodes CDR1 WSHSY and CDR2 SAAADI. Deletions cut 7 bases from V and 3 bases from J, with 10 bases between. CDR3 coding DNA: TGCGCCAGCAAGGCCCGACACTACGAGCAGTACTTC. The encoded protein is CASKARHYEQYF.

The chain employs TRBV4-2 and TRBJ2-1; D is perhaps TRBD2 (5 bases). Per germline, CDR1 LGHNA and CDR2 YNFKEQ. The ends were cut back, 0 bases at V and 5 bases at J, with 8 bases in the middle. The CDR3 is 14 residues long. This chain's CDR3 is CASSQDPGDNEQFF. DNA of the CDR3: TGTGCCAGCAGCCAAGATCCCGGGGACAATGAGCAGTTCTTC.

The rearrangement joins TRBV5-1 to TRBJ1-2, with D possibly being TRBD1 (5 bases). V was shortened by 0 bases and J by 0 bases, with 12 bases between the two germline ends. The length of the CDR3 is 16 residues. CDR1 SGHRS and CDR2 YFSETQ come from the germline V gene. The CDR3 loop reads CASSLVPMTANYGYTF. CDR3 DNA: TGCGCCAGCAGCTTGGTTCCGATGACAGCTAACTATGGCTACACCTTC. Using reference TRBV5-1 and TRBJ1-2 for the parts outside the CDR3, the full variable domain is KAGVTQTPRYLIKTRGQQVTLSCSPISGHRSVSWYQQTPGQGLQFLFEYFSETQRNKGNFPGRFSGRQFSNSRSEMNVSTLELGDSALYLCASSLVPMTANYGYTFGSGTRLTVV.

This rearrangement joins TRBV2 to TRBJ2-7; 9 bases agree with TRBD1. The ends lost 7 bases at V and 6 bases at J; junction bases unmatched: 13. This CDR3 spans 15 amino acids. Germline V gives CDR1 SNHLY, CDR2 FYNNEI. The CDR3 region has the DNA TGTGCCAGCAATCTCCGAGCGGGACAGGGCAGCGAGCAGTACTTC. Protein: CASNLRAGQGSEQYF.

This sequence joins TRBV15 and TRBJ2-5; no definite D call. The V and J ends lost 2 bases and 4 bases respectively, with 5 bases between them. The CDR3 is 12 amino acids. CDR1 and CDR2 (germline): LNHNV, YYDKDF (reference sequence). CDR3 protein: CATSRSLETQYF. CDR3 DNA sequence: TGTGCCACCAGCAGATCCTTAGAGACCCAGTACTTC.

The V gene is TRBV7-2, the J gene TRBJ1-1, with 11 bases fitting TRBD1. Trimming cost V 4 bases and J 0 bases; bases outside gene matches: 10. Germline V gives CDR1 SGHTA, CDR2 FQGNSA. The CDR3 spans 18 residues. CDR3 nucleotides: TGTGCCAGCAGCTCGGGGACAGGGGGTCTTGTTATGAACACTGAAGCTTTCTTT. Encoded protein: CASSSGTGGLVMNTEAFF.

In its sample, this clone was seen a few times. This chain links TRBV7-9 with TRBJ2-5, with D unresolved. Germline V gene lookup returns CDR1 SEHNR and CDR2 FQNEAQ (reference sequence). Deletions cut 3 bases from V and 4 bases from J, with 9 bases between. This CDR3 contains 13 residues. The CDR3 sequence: CASSFDIRETQYF. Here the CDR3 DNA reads TGTGCCAGCAGCTTCGACATACGAGAGACCCAGTACTTC.

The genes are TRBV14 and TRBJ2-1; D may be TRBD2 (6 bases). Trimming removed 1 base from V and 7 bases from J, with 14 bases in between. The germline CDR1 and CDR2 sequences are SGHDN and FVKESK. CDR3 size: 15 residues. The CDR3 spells CASSQGSGRENEQFF. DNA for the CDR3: TGTGCCAGCAGCCAAGGATCAGGGCGGGAAAATGAGCAGTTCTTC.

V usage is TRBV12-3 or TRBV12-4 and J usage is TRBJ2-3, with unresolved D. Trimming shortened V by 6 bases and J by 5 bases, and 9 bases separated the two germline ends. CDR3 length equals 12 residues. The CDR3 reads CASSQPRDTQYF. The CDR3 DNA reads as TGTGCCAGCAGCCAACCCAGAGATACGCAGTATTTT.

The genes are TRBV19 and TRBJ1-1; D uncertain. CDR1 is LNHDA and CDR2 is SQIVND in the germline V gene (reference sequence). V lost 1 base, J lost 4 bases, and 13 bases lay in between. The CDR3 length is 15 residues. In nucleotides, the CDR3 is TGTGCCAGTAGTATAGTTTACACCCGTGGCACTGAAGCTTTCTTT. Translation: CASSIVYTRGTEAFF.

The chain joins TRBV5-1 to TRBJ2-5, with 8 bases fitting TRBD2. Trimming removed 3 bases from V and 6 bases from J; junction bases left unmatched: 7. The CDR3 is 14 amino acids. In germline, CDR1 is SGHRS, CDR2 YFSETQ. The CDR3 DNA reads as TGCGCCAGCAGCTGGGGACTAGACGGGAAGACCCAGTACTTC. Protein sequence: CASSWGLDGKTQYF. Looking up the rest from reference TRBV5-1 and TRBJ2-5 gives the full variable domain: KAGVTQTPRYLIKTRGQQVTLSCSPISGHRSVSWYQQTPGQGLQFLFEYFSETQRNKGNFPGRFSGRQFSNSRSEMNVSTLELGDSALYLCASSWGLDGKTQYFGPGTRLLVL.

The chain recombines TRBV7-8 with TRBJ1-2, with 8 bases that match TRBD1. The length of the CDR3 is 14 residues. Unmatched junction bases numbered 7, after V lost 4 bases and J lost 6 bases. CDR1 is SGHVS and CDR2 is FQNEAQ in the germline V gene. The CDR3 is CASSYRSGGHGYTF. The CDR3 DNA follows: TGTGCCAGCAGCTACCGGTCAGGGGGCCATGGCTACACCTTC.

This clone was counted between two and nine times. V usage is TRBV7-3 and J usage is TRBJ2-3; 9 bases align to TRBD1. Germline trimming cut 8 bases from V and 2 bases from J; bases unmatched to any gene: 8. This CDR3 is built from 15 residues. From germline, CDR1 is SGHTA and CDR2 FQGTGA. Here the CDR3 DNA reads TGTGCCAGCGGACCGGGACAGGGAATCACAGATACGCAGTATTTT. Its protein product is CASGPGQGITDTQYF.

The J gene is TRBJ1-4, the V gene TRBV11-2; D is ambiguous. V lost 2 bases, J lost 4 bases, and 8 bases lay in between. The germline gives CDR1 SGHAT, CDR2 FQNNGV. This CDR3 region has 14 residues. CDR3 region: CASSLYPYNEKLFF. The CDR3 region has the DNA TGTGCCAGCAGCTTATATCCCTATAATGAAAAACTGTTTTTT.

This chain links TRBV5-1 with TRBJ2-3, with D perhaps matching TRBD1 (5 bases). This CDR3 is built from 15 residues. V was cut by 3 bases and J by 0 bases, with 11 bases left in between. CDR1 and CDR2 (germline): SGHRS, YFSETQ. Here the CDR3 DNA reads TGCGCCAGCAGCTCGACAGATCTTAGCACAGATACGCAGTATTTT. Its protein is CASSSTDLSTDTQYF.

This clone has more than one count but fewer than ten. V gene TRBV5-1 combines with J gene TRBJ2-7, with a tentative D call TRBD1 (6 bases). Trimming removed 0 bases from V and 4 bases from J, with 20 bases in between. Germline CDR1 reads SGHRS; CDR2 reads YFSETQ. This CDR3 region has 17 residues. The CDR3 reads CASSLVGYRGGRYEQYF. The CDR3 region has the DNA TGCGCCAGCAGCTTGGTCGGGTATCGAGGGGGACGATACGAGCAGTACTTC.

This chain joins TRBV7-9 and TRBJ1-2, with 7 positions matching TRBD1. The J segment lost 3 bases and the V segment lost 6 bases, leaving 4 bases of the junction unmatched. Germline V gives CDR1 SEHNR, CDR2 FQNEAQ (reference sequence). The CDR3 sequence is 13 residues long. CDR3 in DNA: TGTGCCAGCAGTTATACAGGGGACTATGGCTACACCTTC. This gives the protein CASSYTGDYGYTF.

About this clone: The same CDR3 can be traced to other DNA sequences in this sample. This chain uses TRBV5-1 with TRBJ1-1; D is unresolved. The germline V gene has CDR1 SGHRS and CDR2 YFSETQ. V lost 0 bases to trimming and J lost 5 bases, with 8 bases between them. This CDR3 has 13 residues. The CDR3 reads CASSLAGDTEAFF. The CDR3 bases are TGCGCCAGCAGCTTGGCCGGGGATACTGAAGCTTTCTTT.

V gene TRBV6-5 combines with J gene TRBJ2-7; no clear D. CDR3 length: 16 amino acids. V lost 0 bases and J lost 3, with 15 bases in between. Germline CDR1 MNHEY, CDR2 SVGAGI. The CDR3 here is CASSYSAAAVGYEQYF. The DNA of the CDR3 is TGTGCCAGCAGTTACTCGGCGGCAGCCGTCGGCTACGAGCAGTACTTC.